These T cell receptor beta chains were read from a single sample in a study of cytomegalovirus exposure and HLA in healthy donors. Repertoires were generated with immunoSEQ multiplex PCR, while TCRdb's copy carries only in-frame clones and drops some. Of roughly 130,000 clones in the sample, 70% to 85% were seen once. Sequenced material: PBMCs. The receptors shown here come from a man aged 40-50 years in good health and CMV-seronegative. The CDR3 runs from the conserved cysteine through the conserved F or W. Each record gives: clone size, J gene, V gene, D gene, CDR3 protein, CDR3 DNA. D genes are given only for firm matches. Clone size, where shown, is once, few, many, or a class for clones that have expanded.

abundance: .
j_gene: TRBJ1-3
v_gene: TRBV21-1
d_gene: .
CDR3aa: CASSNLTGCLFGNTIYF
CDR3nt: TGTGCCAGCAGCAACTTGACAGGGTGTTTATTCGGAAACACCATATATTTT

abundance: .
j_gene: TRBJ2-7
v_gene: TRBV5-4
d_gene: TRBD2
CDR3aa: CASSLGRLAGTPYEQYF
CDR3nt: TGTGCCAGCAGCTTGGGGAGGCTAGCGGGAACCCCATACGAGCAGTACTTC

abundance: .
j_gene: TRBJ2-1
v_gene: TRBV7-9
d_gene: TRBD2
CDR3aa: CASSLDTSGNEQFF
CDR3nt: TGTGCCAGCAGCTTAGATACTAGCGGGAATGAGCAGTTCTTC

abundance: .
j_gene: TRBJ2-7
v_gene: TRBV5-6
d_gene: TRBD1
CDR3aa: CASSSGTGLTYEQYF
CDR3nt: TGTGCCAGCAGTTCCGGGACAGGGCTTACCTACGAGCAGTACTTC

abundance: .
j_gene: TRBJ2-7
v_gene: TRBV25-1
d_gene: .
CDR3aa: CASSATGTPSYEQYF
CDR3nt: TGTGCCAGCAGTGCAACAGGTACTCCGTCCTACGAGCAGTACTTC

abundance: .
j_gene: TRBJ2-5
v_gene: TRBV5-4
d_gene: .
CDR3aa: CASSLTQEGQETQYF
CDR3nt: TGTGCCAGCAGCTTGACTCAGGAGGGGCAAGAGACCCAGTACTTC

abundance: .
j_gene: TRBJ1-6
v_gene: TRBV6-1
d_gene: TRBD1
CDR3aa: CASSEWGQNSYNSPLHF
CDR3nt: TGTGCCAGCAGTGAATGGGGACAGAACTCCTATAATTCACCCCTCCACTTT

abundance: once
j_gene: TRBJ2-5
v_gene: TRBV5-6
d_gene: .
CDR3aa: CASSLVPKGETQYF
CDR3nt: TGTGCCAGCAGCTTGGTACCCAAGGGGGAGACCCAGTACTTC

abundance: .
j_gene: TRBJ2-5
v_gene: TRBV18
d_gene: .
CDR3aa: CASSPVGYQETQYF
CDR3nt: TGTGCCAGCTCACCGGTCGGGTACCAAGAGACCCAGTACTTC

abundance: .
j_gene: TRBJ2-7
v_gene: TRBV7-9
d_gene: TRBD2
CDR3aa: CASRTSGYEQYF
CDR3nt: TGTGCCAGCAGAACTAGCGGCTACGAGCAGTACTTC

abundance: .
j_gene: TRBJ2-5
v_gene: TRBV10-3
d_gene: TRBD2
CDR3aa: CAINGGERETQYF
CDR3nt: TGTGCCATCAACGGGGGGGAGAGAGAGACCCAGTACTTC

abundance: .
j_gene: TRBJ1-4
v_gene: TRBV2
d_gene: TRBD1
CDR3aa: CASSEFGTGFANEKLFF
CDR3nt: TGTGCCAGCAGCGAGTTTGGGACAGGGTTTGCTAATGAAAAACTGTTTTTT

abundance: .
j_gene: TRBJ2-2
v_gene: TRBV5-3
d_gene: .
CDR3aa: CARSLTTGLPRDTGELFF
CDR3nt: TGTGCCAGAAGCTTGACTACAGGGCTCCCCAGGGACACCGGGGAGCTGTTTTTT

abundance: .
j_gene: TRBJ2-1
v_gene: TRBV9
d_gene: TRBD2
CDR3aa: CASSLFSGNEQFF
CDR3nt: TGTGCCAGCAGCTTATTTAGCGGGAATGAGCAGTTCTTC

abundance: .
j_gene: TRBJ2-6
v_gene: TRBV30
d_gene: TRBD1
CDR3aa: CAWVGDRGLGANVLTF
CDR3nt: TGTGCCTGGGTCGGGGACAGGGGGCTTGGGGCCAACGTCCTGACTTTC

abundance: .
j_gene: TRBJ1-1
v_gene: TRBV4-1
d_gene: TRBD1
CDR3aa: CASSQTFRDREEAFF
CDR3nt: TGCGCCAGCAGCCAAACATTCCGGGACAGGGAAGAAGCTTTCTTT

abundance: few
j_gene: TRBJ2-3
v_gene: TRBV7-2
d_gene: .
CDR3aa: CASSSPPGWGTDTQYF
CDR3nt: TGTGCCAGCAGCTCCCCGCCGGGGTGGGGCACAGATACGCAGTATTTT

abundance: .
j_gene: TRBJ2-3
v_gene: TRBV10-3
d_gene: TRBD2
CDR3aa: CAICGGGVPDTQYF
CDR3nt: TGTGCCATCTGCGGCGGGGGGGTGCCAGATACGCAGTATTTT

abundance: once
j_gene: TRBJ2-1
v_gene: TRBV7-3
d_gene: .
CDR3aa: CASSPGGTGHNEQFF
CDR3nt: TGTGCCAGCAGCCCCGGGGGGACAGGCCACAATGAGCAGTTCTTC

abundance: .
j_gene: TRBJ1-6
v_gene: TRBV10-3
d_gene: .
CDR3aa: CAISESLRDSPLHF
CDR3nt: TGTGCCATCAGTGAGTCGCTACGGGATTCACCCCTCCACTTT

abundance: once
j_gene: TRBJ2-7
v_gene: TRBV15
d_gene: .
CDR3aa: CATSRVADGGYEQYF
CDR3nt: TGTGCCACCAGCAGAGTGGCGGACGGGGGCTACGAGCAGTACTTC

abundance: .
j_gene: TRBJ2-3
v_gene: TRBV27
d_gene: .
CDR3aa: CASSLRAGYSTDTQYF
CDR3nt: TGTGCCAGCAGTTTACGGGCGGGTTATAGCACAGATACGCAGTATTTT

abundance: .
j_gene: TRBJ1-4
v_gene: TRBV15
d_gene: TRBD1
CDR3aa: CATSRDRPATNEKLFF
CDR3nt: TGTGCCACCAGCAGGGACAGGCCAGCAACTAATGAAAAACTGTTTTTT

abundance: .
j_gene: TRBJ2-7
v_gene: TRBV28
d_gene: .
CDR3aa: CASSFFSSQEQYF
CDR3nt: TGTGCCAGCAGTTTTTTTTCTAGTCAGGAGCAGTACTTC

abundance: .
j_gene: TRBJ2-5
v_gene: TRBV5-5
d_gene: .
CDR3aa: CASSPGVGIQETQYF
CDR3nt: TGTGCCAGCAGCCCGGGGGTGGGAATCCAAGAGACCCAGTACTTC

abundance: .
j_gene: TRBJ2-5
v_gene: TRBV2
d_gene: .
CDR3aa: CASSDLTGQGTQYF
CDR3nt: TGTGCCAGCAGTGATCTGACTGGCCAAGGGACCCAGTACTTC

abundance: .
j_gene: TRBJ2-7
v_gene: TRBV6-1
d_gene: TRBD2
CDR3aa: CASSRSGVSYEQYF
CDR3nt: TGTGCCAGCAGTCGTAGCGGGGTCTCCTACGAGCAGTACTTC

abundance: .
j_gene: TRBJ2-3
v_gene: TRBV5-4
d_gene: TRBD2
CDR3aa: CASSPWTSGTDTQYF
CDR3nt: TGTGCCAGCAGCCCCTGGACTAGCGGGACAGATACGCAGTATTTT

abundance: .
j_gene: TRBJ2-5
v_gene: TRBV5-8
d_gene: TRBD1
CDR3aa: CASSLGAGTAQETQYF
CDR3nt: TGTGCCAGCAGCTTGGGTGCCGGGACAGCACAAGAGACCCAGTACTTC

abundance: .
j_gene: TRBJ1-2
v_gene: TRBV6-5
d_gene: TRBD1
CDR3aa: CASSYGLGQGVGYTF
CDR3nt: TGTGCCAGCAGTTACGGCCTGGGACAGGGGGTTGGCTACACCTTC

abundance: once
j_gene: TRBJ2-3
v_gene: TRBV27
d_gene: .
CDR3aa: CASSFVAGVSSDTQYF
CDR3nt: TGTGCCAGCAGTTTTGTTGCGGGCGTCTCTTCGGATACGCAGTATTTT

abundance: .
j_gene: TRBJ2-2
v_gene: TRBV18
d_gene: .
CDR3aa: CASSSGELFF
CDR3nt: TGTGCCAGCTCTTCGGGGGAGCTGTTTTTT

abundance: .
j_gene: TRBJ2-5
v_gene: TRBV5-4
d_gene: TRBD2
CDR3aa: CASSAISGLGVPETQYF
CDR3nt: TGTGCCAGCAGCGCTATATCGGGACTAGGAGTGCCAGAGACCCAGTACTTC

abundance: .
j_gene: TRBJ2-1
v_gene: TRBV19
d_gene: TRBD2
CDR3aa: CASSIQRGYNEQFF
CDR3nt: TGTGCCAGTAGTATCCAGCGGGGTTACAATGAGCAGTTCTTC

abundance: .
j_gene: TRBJ1-5
v_gene: TRBV4-1
d_gene: .
CDR3aa: CASSQGEFRQPQHF
CDR3nt: TGCGCCAGCAGCCAAGGTGAATTCAGACAGCCCCAGCATTTT

abundance: .
j_gene: TRBJ2-3
v_gene: TRBV6-1
d_gene: TRBD1
CDR3aa: CASSEEGHRGWDTQYF
CDR3nt: TGTGCCAGCAGTGAAGAGGGCCACAGGGGCTGGGATACGCAGTATTTT

abundance: few
j_gene: TRBJ1-4
v_gene: TRBV28
d_gene: .
CDR3aa: CASTGDDEKLFF
CDR3nt: TGTGCCAGCACTGGAGATGATGAAAAACTGTTTTTT

abundance: .
j_gene: TRBJ2-2
v_gene: TRBV5-6
d_gene: .
CDR3aa: CASRLGQNTGELFF
CDR3nt: TGTGCCAGCAGACTAGGCCAGAACACCGGGGAGCTGTTTTTT

abundance: .
j_gene: TRBJ2-7
v_gene: TRBV6-5
d_gene: TRBD2
CDR3aa: CASSYSIAGAGEQYF
CDR3nt: TGTGCCAGCAGTTACTCCATAGCGGGAGCCGGCGAGCAGTACTTC

abundance: .
j_gene: TRBJ2-3
v_gene: TRBV6-6
d_gene: .
CDR3aa: CATRWSPTGISDTQYF
CDR3nt: TGTGCCACCCGGTGGTCGCCTACAGGGATCTCAGATACGCAGTATTTT

abundance: .
j_gene: TRBJ2-5
v_gene: TRBV27
d_gene: .
CDR3aa: CASSFAQDQETQYF
CDR3nt: TGTGCCAGCAGTTTCGCGCAGGACCAAGAGACCCAGTACTTC

abundance: .
j_gene: TRBJ2-5
v_gene: TRBV28
d_gene: .
CDR3aa: CASRGLQETQYF
CDR3nt: TGTGCCAGCAGGGGACTTCAAGAGACCCAGTACTTC

abundance: .
j_gene: TRBJ2-5
v_gene: TRBV27
d_gene: TRBD2
CDR3aa: CASSFLAGEETQYF
CDR3nt: TGTGCCAGCAGTTTTTTAGCGGGAGAGGAGACCCAGTACTTC

abundance: .
j_gene: TRBJ2-1
v_gene: TRBV11-3
d_gene: .
CDR3aa: CASSSGTVLTGFGEQFF
CDR3nt: TGTGCCAGCAGCTCCGGCACAGTTTTAACTGGTTTTGGAGAGCAGTTCTTC

abundance: .
j_gene: TRBJ2-2
v_gene: TRBV5-4
d_gene: .
CDR3aa: CASSEGTRGTGELFF
CDR3nt: TGTGCCAGCAGCGAGGGGACTCGGGGCACCGGGGAGCTGTTTTTT

abundance: few
j_gene: TRBJ2-4
v_gene: TRBV11-2
d_gene: .
CDR3aa: CASSFWQGQNIQYF
CDR3nt: TGTGCCAGCAGCTTTTGGCAGGGGCAAAACATTCAGTACTTC